The present T cell receptor (beta chain) was sequenced within a study of cytomegalovirus exposure and HLA in healthy donors. Study-level background: The early release's HLA-typed donors yielded some 85 million unique TCRs.

Findings and caveats of the study: The study designated fewer than 200 TCR beta chains cytomegalovirus-associated.

Primers included in the PCR were 60 Vbeta and 13 Jbeta primers. Profiled with immunoSEQ multiplex PCR; TCRdb holds only in-frame clones, not every one. The sample shows 50,000 to 70,000 clones, 55% to 85% of them seen only once. As for this clone: Its antigen is still unknown.

The source material was PBMCs. The clonotype was recovered from a man in his forties in good health and CMV-seropositive.

The CDR3 sequence is CASSRVASGGLDTQYF. The DNA of the CDR3 is TGTGCCAGCAGCCGAGTGGCTAGCGGGGGATTAGATACGCAGTATTTT. The chain recombines TRBV7-8 with TRBJ2-3; 10 bases fit TRBD2. The germline gives CDR1 SGHVS, CDR2 FQNEAQ. The CDR3 is 16 amino acids. V shed 5 bases, J shed 5 bases, and the junction held 10 bases outside the gene matches.